This note documents a single T cell receptor beta chain sequence. The germline gives CDR1 GTSNPN, CDR2 SVGIG (reference sequence). CDR3 size: 14 residues. V was clipped by 0 bases and J by 1 base, with 9 bases between them. This entry comes from a study of beta chain features in type 1 diabetes. Of the isolated RNA, all was reverse transcribed, and so the sequenced material was expressed TCRB transcripts. Clones were read by immunoSEQ multiplex PCR, and TCRdb kept only the in-frame ones, dropping some. The table shows some 240,000 clones, with roughly 11% occurring only once. The specimen sequenced was central memory CD4+ T cells from blood. The receptor's source is a man aged 18 to 30 in good health. The V gene is TRBV30, the J gene TRBJ1-1; D is ambiguous. This chain's CDR3 is CAWSVQGANTEAFF. The CDR3 bases are TGTGCCTGGAGTGTACAAGGTGCGAACACTGAAGCTTTCTTT. The full variable domain, in which reference TRBV30 and TRBJ1-1 provide the parts outside the CDR3, is SQTIHQWPATLVQPVGSPLSLECTVEGTSNPNLYWYRQAAGRGLQLLFYSVGIGQISSEVPQNLSASRPQDRQFILSSKKLLLSDSGFYLCAWSVQGANTEAFFGQGTRLTVV.